The 19 T cell receptor beta chains below were found in one sample sequenced in a study of blood T cell repertoires in COVID-19. The data were produced by immunoSEQ multiplex PCR, yet TCRdb's version contains in-frame clones alone and is incomplete. The repertoire holds 500,000 to 600,000 clones, 85% to 90% seen once, with less than 9% in the top ten. The source material was peripheral blood. The receptors were sampled from a woman in her forties or fifties with COVID-19, enrolled during active disease.

This chain connects TRBV12-5 to TRBJ1-1, with 8 bases that match TRBD1. J lost 1 base, V lost 1 base, and 5 bases had no gene match. Germline CDR1 reads LGHNT; CDR2 reads FRNRAP. The CDR3 spans 16 residues. CDR3 in DNA: TGTGCTAGTGGTTTGGGGGCAGGGGGCGAGAACACTGAAGCTTTCTTT. Protein sequence: CASGLGAGGENTEAFF.

The rearrangement links TRBV27 to TRBJ2-2; 9 bases line up with TRBD1. With 2 bases clipped from V and 5 bases from J, the junction kept 9 bases outside the gene matches. This CDR3 comprises 17 residues. Germline lookup yields CDR1 MNHEY and CDR2 SMNVEV (reference sequence). CDR3 DNA: TGTGCCAGCAGTTTACGAATCGGGACAGGGTGGACCGGGGAGCTGTTTTTT. Its protein is CASSLRIGTGWTGELFF.

The rearrangement links TRBV5-1 to TRBJ1-5, with 7 bases matching TRBD1. Unmatched junction bases numbered 5, after V lost 2 bases and J lost 3 bases. Germline CDR1 is SGHRS and CDR2 is YFSETQ. The CDR3 contains 15 residues. The CDR3 DNA reads TGCGCCAGCAGCTTCGCTGGGACAGTCAATCAGCCCCAGCATTTT. This translates into CASSFAGTVNQPQHF.

V and J are TRBV6-5 and TRBJ2-3; 14 positions match TRBD2. Germline V lookup: CDR1 MNHEY, CDR2 SVGAGI. V was clipped by 6 bases and J by 4 bases; unmatched bases: 3. The CDR3 runs to 15 residues. CDR3 nucleotide sequence: TGTGCCAGCAGAGAGGGACTAGCGGGGGCAGATACGCAGTATTTT. It specifies CASREGLAGADTQYF.

This chain connects TRBV5-1 to TRBJ2-3; perhaps TRBD1 as D (6 bases). This CDR3 region has 15 residues. Trimming stripped 0 bases from V and 4 bases from J, with 12 bases between. CDR1 SGHRS and CDR2 YFSETQ come from the germline V gene. This CDR3 is CASSLEGDMADTQYF. DNA for the CDR3: TGCGCCAGCAGCTTGGAGGGGGATATGGCAGATACGCAGTATTTT.

V and J are TRBV2 and TRBJ2-1; 7 nucleotides match TRBD2. The CDR3 length is 12 residues. J was trimmed by 6 bases and V by 4 bases; bases with no gene match: 0. Germline CDR1 and CDR2: SNHLY and FYNNEI. CDR3 DNA sequence: TGTGCCAGCAGTGGGGGGGGCAATGAGCAGTTCTTC. It specifies CASSGGGNEQFF.

The chain links TRBV5-1 to TRBJ2-5, with 7 bases lining up with TRBD1. Looked up from germline, CDR1 is SGHRS and CDR2 is YFSETQ. V trimming: 10 bases; J trimming: 2 bases; junction bases outside the gene matches: 5. This CDR3 is built from 12 residues. The CDR3 DNA follows: TGCGCCCGGGGACAGACACAAGAGACCCAGTACTTC. This encodes CARGQTQETQYF.

This rearrangement joins TRBV10-3 to TRBJ1-2; a possible D gene is TRBD1 (6 bases). The CDR3 contains 14 residues. Deletions cut 2 bases from V and 6 bases from J, with 13 bases between. The germline V gene encodes CDR1 ENHRY and CDR2 SYGVKD. The DNA for the CDR3 is TGTGCCATCAGTGAGACACAGGGTTTGGATGGCTACACCTTC. This translates into CAISETQGLDGYTF.

This sequence joins TRBV10-2 and TRBJ1-5; D might be TRBD1 (5 bases). The CDR3 loop spans 14 amino acids. CDR1 is WSHSY, CDR2 SAAADI, per germline. V dropped 10 bases and J dropped 5 bases, with 18 bases sitting between them. CDR3 sequence reads: CATSQAAGDQPQHF. The CDR3 region has the DNA TGCGCCACCTCACAGGCTGCGGGGGATCAGCCCCAGCATTTT.

The chain uses TRBV7-3 and TRBJ1-2; D might be TRBD1 (6 bases). Germline lookup yields CDR1 SGHTA and CDR2 FQGTGA. CDR3 length: 17 amino acids. V lost 5 bases and J lost 3, with 22 bases in between. The CDR3 nucleotides read TGTGCCAGCAGCACCCCTGTGGGGGGGGCGTTCGACTATGGCTACACCTTC. As protein: CASSTPVGGAFDYGYTF.

The chain recombines TRBV23-1 with TRBJ2-7; 7 bases are shared with TRBD1. TRBV23-1 is placed among ORFs of uncertain function. With 11 bases clipped from V and 3 bases from J, the junction kept 10 bases outside the gene matches. The CDR3 has 13 residues. The CDR3 coding sequence is TGCGCCCCGTCCCGGGACAGATTCTACGAGCAGTACTTC. It yields the protein CAPSRDRFYEQYF.

The sample holds one count of this clone. V usage is TRBV27 and J usage is TRBJ2-1; perhaps TRBD2 as D (6 bases). The CDR3 consists of 14 residues. With 3 bases removed from V and 4 bases from J, the gap between germline ends came to 10 bases. Per germline, CDR1 MNHEY and CDR2 SMNVEV (reference sequence). The CDR3 is CASSFNGGYNEQFF. CDR3 DNA sequence: TGTGCCAGCAGTTTCAACGGGGGTTACAATGAGCAGTTCTTC.

The gene calls are TRBV5-1 and TRBJ2-3, with D possibly matching TRBD2 (6 bases). The CDR3 has 15 amino acids. Germline-derived CDR1 and CDR2 are SGHRS and YFSETQ. The V and J ends lost 0 bases and 2 bases respectively, with 10 bases between them. CDR3 in amino acids: CASSLEEGTTDTQYF. DNA for the CDR3: TGCGCCAGCAGCTTGGAGGAGGGGACCACAGATACGCAGTATTTT.

About this clone: In the same sample, other DNA sequences code for this CDR3. The chain couples TRBV18 to TRBJ1-1, with D tentatively TRBD1 (6 bases). The germline CDR1 and CDR2 sequences are KGHSH and LQKENI. V lost 3 bases and J lost 1, with 9 bases in between. The CDR3 length is 14 residues. CDR3 protein: CASSPDRGNTEAFF. CDR3 DNA: TGTGCCAGCTCACCGGACAGAGGGAACACTGAAGCTTTCTTT.

The chain couples TRBV5-1 to TRBJ2-3; D not resolved. Germline V CDR1 and CDR2: SGHRS, YFSETQ. The CDR3 extends over 14 amino acids. Between the trimmed V and J ends, which lost 1 base and 0 bases, there was a span of 6 bases. The CDR3 is CASSLSLSTDTQYF. The CDR3 DNA follows: TGCGCCAGCAGCTTGTCCTTGAGCACAGATACGCAGTATTTT.

This chain connects TRBV6-5 to TRBJ2-5; 8 bases line up with TRBD1. The trim removed 6 bases at V and 6 bases at J, leaving 9 bases unmatched. The CDR3 sequence is 14 residues long. The germline V gene encodes CDR1 MNHEY and CDR2 SVGAGI. CDR3 sequence reads: CASREVTGAKTQYF. CDR3 bases: TGTGCCAGCAGGGAGGTGACAGGGGCAAAGACCCAGTACTTC.

The chain joins TRBV7-3 to TRBJ1-3; 7 bases are shared with TRBD1. The CDR3 covers 16 residues. Germline CDR1 SGHTA, CDR2 FQGTGA. V lost 6 bases to trimming and J lost 1 base; unmatched junction nucleotides: 9. CDR3 protein: CASSPSPDRSGNTIYF. Written as DNA, the CDR3 is TGTGCCAGCAGTCCTTCCCCGGACAGGTCTGGAAACACCATATATTTT.

J is TRBJ1-2 and V is TRBV6-1; the D is unclear. Trimming left V 0 bases short and J 2 bases short, with 7 bases between. Germline CDR1 is MNHNS and CDR2 is SASEGT. CDR3 length: 14 amino acids. The CDR3 reads CASSEATANYGYTF. The CDR3 nucleotides are TGTGCCAGCAGTGAAGCAACTGCAAACTATGGCTACACCTTC.

This sequence joins TRBV29-1 and TRBJ1-2; possibly TRBD1 for D (6 bases). CDR3 length equals 11 residues. Germline V gene lookup returns CDR1 SQVTM and CDR2 ANQGSEA. V was clipped by 4 bases and J by 5 bases, with 8 bases between them. Here the CDR3 DNA reads TGCAGCGTTGGTACAGGGTATGGCTACACCTTC. Protein: CSVGTGYGYTF.